Shown below are 5 T cell receptor beta chains from a single sample sequenced in a study of blood T cell repertoires in COVID-19. This table comes from immunoSEQ multiplex PCR, and its TCRdb copy is limited to in-frame clones, with some not included. The table has a few hundred thousand clones, about 90% seen once. The sample comprised PBMCs or T cells enriched from blood (not recorded which). These receptors all stem from a woman in her 30s who had recovered from COVID-19.

The V and J genes are TRBV7-6 and TRBJ2-3, with TRBD2 identical over 8 bases. The germline CDR1 and CDR2 sequences are SGHVS and FNYEAQ. V trimming: 5 bases; J trimming: 2 bases; junction bases outside the gene matches: 6. CDR3 size: 15 residues. The CDR3 sequence: CASSPGLALTDTQYF. The CDR3 region has the DNA TGTGCCAGCAGCCCCGGACTAGCTCTCACAGATACGCAGTATTTT.

The rearrangement links TRBV9 to TRBJ2-3; 8 bases agree with TRBD1. Germline V gene sequence: CDR1 SGDLS, CDR2 YYNGEE. V lost 6 bases, J lost 1 base, and 7 bases stayed unmatched. The CDR3 length is 15 residues. The CDR3 nucleotides read TGTGCCAGCACCCGGGCGGGACAGGGCACAGATACGCAGTATTTT. Protein sequence: CASTRAGQGTDTQYF.

V is TRBV12-5 and J is TRBJ1-5; tentative D call: TRBD1 (5 bases). The germline gives CDR1 LGHNT, CDR2 FRNRAP. The CDR3 is 19 residues long. The V end lost 2 bases, the J end lost 1 base, and 21 bases lay between the germline ends. CDR3 sequence: CASGLTLGGSGFSNQPQHF. The DNA of the CDR3 is TGTGCTAGTGGTTTGACTTTGGGGGGATCAGGGTTCAGCAATCAGCCCCAGCATTTT.

V usage is TRBV13 and J usage is TRBJ1-1; perhaps TRBD1 as D (6 bases). V was cut by 4 bases and J by 1 base, with 16 bases left in between. Per the germline V gene, CDR1 is PRHDT and CDR2 is FYEKMQ (reference sequence). The CDR3 totals 16 residues. CDR3 residues: CASSSWVPGQNTEAFF. CDR3 sequence (DNA): TGTGCCAGCAGCTCCTGGGTCCCGGGACAGAACACTGAAGCTTTCTTT.

This chain connects TRBV18 to TRBJ1-1, with TRBD1 as a possible D gene (6 bases). The CDR3 runs to 16 residues. Germline CDR1 KGHSH, CDR2 LQKENI. V shed 4 bases and J shed 7 bases, with 22 bases lying between them. In DNA, the CDR3 is TGTGCCAGCTCACAATACCGCCCAACAGGGACGGTTGAAGCTTTCTTT. It encodes CASSQYRPTGTVEAFF.